Below, 15 T cell receptor beta chains from the same sample are listed, as sequenced in a study of early T cells in non-severe SARS-CoV-2 infection. TCRdb redid the calling of the 5' RACE reads with MiXCR, one entry per CDR3 protein. The data contain tens of thousands of distinct CDR3 sequences, over 4.5% of them seen just once; the ten biggest clones take up 25% to 30%. The specimen sequenced was whole blood. These receptors came from an adult who was a healthcare worker with PCR-confirmed SARS-CoV-2 infection or an uninfected control (not recorded which).

This clonotype occurred many times. V and J are TRBV5-1 and TRBJ2-7; D is unclear. Between the trimmed V and J ends, which lost 0 bases and 1 base, there was a span of 5 bases. The CDR3 has 13 amino acids. The germline V gene has CDR1 SGHRS and CDR2 YFSETQ. CDR3 in amino acids: CASSLGRSYEQYF. In nucleotides, the CDR3 is TGCGCCAGCAGCTTGGGCAGATCCTACGAGCAGTACTTC.

Ten or more counts support this clonotype. The chain employs TRBV2 and TRBJ2-1, with TRBD2 matching over 13 bases. The CDR3 extends over 14 amino acids. The ends lost 7 bases at V and 7 bases at J; junction bases unmatched: 4. The germline CDR1 and CDR2 sequences are SNHLY and FYNNEI. The CDR3 nucleotides read TGTGCCAGCAAGGGACTAGCGGGGACTAATGAGCAGTTCTTC. Amino acids: CASKGLAGTNEQFF. The full variable domain, in which reference TRBV2 and TRBJ2-1 provide the parts outside the CDR3, is EPEVTQTPSHQVTQMGQEVILRCVPISNHLYFYWYRQILGQKVEFLVSFYNNEISEKSEIFDDQFSVERPDGSNFTLKIRSTKLEDSAMYFCASKGLAGTNEQFFGPGTRLTVL.

This clonotype was seen at least ten times. The V and J genes are TRBV12-3 or TRBV12-4 and TRBJ1-1, with unresolved D. V dropped 7 bases and J dropped 6 bases, with 15 bases sitting between them. The length of the CDR3 is 13 residues. CDR3 nucleotides: TGTGCCAGCACCAACGCGAGGGCTGCTGAAGCTTTCTTT. This sequence encodes CASTNARAAEAFF.

This clonotype was counted a few times. The chain links TRBV5-1 to TRBJ2-3; 7 positions agree with TRBD1. This CDR3 is 14 amino acids long. V gave up 4 bases and J gave up 1 base; unmatched junction bases: 3. CDR1 is SGHRS and CDR2 is YFSETQ in the germline V gene. As DNA, the CDR3 is TGCGCCAGCAGCCCAGGACAGGGCACAGATACGCAGTATTTT. Protein: CASSPGQGTDTQYF.

This clonotype was counted only a few times. CDR3 DNA sequence: TGTGCCAGCAGGTTGACGGCTAACTATGGCTACACCTTC. This translates into CASRLTANYGYTF. The chain is built from TRBV28 and TRBJ1-2; D unresolved. V lost 6 bases and J 0 bases, leaving 8 bases between the germline ends. CDR1 MDHEN and CDR2 SYDVKM come from the germline V gene. The CDR3 runs 13 residues.

In this sample, this clonotype turned up many times. The genes are TRBV7-6 and TRBJ2-7, with 9 positions matching TRBD1. J lost 2 bases, V lost 5 bases, and 16 bases had no gene match. CDR1 is SGHVS, CDR2 FNYEAQ, per germline. There are 18 residues in the CDR3. The CDR3 is CASSPQSTGTGPTYEQYF. CDR3 nucleotide sequence: TGTGCCAGCAGCCCCCAGAGTACCGGGACAGGGCCCACCTACGAGCAGTACTTC.

CDR3 amino acids: CASSPEGPRLSRTQYF. The CDR3 coding sequence is TGCGCCAGCAGCCCGGAAGGGCCACGACTTTCCAGGACTCAGTATTTT. The chain recombines TRBV5-1 with TRBJ2-3; TRBD2 is a possible D gene (5 bases). V was cut by 4 bases and J by 12 bases, with 27 bases left in between. CDR3 size: 16 residues. The germline CDR1 and CDR2 sequences are SGHRS and YFSETQ.

This clonotype was detected a few times. V and J are TRBV28 and TRBJ2-5; a possible D gene is TRBD2 (5 bases). From germline, CDR1 is MDHEN and CDR2 SYDVKM. This CDR3 contains 17 residues. V was trimmed by 6 bases and J by 0 bases, leaving 20 bases between them. CDR3 nucleotide sequence: TGTGCCAGCAGGTCCCTTCTAAACGGGGTCTACCAAGAGACCCAGTACTTC. This encodes CASRSLLNGVYQETQYF.

This clonotype was found many times. This chain joins TRBV12-3 or TRBV12-4 and TRBJ2-2; 7 bases agree with TRBD1. V dropped 4 bases and J dropped 6; count of bases not matched to a gene: 8. The CDR3 has 15 residues. The CDR3 sequence: CASSSGTEGSGELFF. The DNA for the CDR3 is TGTGCCAGCAGTTCCGGGACAGAGGGGTCCGGGGAGCTGTTTTTT.

This chain connects TRBV7-8 to TRBJ2-5, with no clear D. Germline V gene data show CDR1 as SGHVS and CDR2 as FQNEAQ. This CDR3 comprises 14 residues. The V end lost 5 bases, the J end lost 5 bases, and 15 bases lay between the germline ends. The CDR3 coding sequence is TGTGCCAGCAGCGTAATCCGATCACAGGAGACCCAGTACTTC. Translation: CASSVIRSQETQYF.

The sample holds many counts of this clonotype. The chain couples TRBV6-5 to TRBJ2-1; the D gene is possibly TRBD1 (5 bases). Trimming stripped 2 bases from V and 6 bases from J, with 11 bases between. The V gene's germline CDR1 is MNHEY and CDR2 SVGAGI. This CDR3 comprises 14 residues. The CDR3: CASSYGAGSNEQFF. The CDR3 DNA reads TGTGCCAGCAGTTACGGGGCAGGAAGCAATGAGCAGTTCTTC.

The rearrangement joins TRBV5-1 to TRBJ2-1, with 9 bases that match TRBD2. V trimming: 5 bases; J trimming: 0 bases; junction bases outside the gene matches: 6. Germline loops: CDR1 SGHRS, CDR2 YFSETQ. The CDR3 covers 16 residues. CDR3: CASSQRGAFSYNEQFF. CDR3 in DNA: TGCGCCAGCAGTCAGCGGGGGGCCTTCTCCTACAATGAGCAGTTCTTC.

This clonotype occurred many times. This chain uses TRBV4-3 with TRBJ2-3; no reliable D call. Trimming left V 0 bases short and J 5 bases short, with 18 bases between. Germline CDR1 LGHNA, CDR2 YSLEER. The CDR3 contains 17 residues. CDR3 region: CASSQEVLLAFEDTQYF. In nucleotides, the CDR3 is TGCGCCAGCAGCCAAGAAGTCCTTTTAGCCTTTGAAGATACGCAGTATTTT.

This clonotype is categorized as medium-sized. One junction end does not reproduce the germline sequence, and a read error may be involved. The J gene is TRBJ2-3, the V gene TRBV7-7; 8 bases are a match to TRBD2. The germline V gene encodes CDR1 SSHAT and CDR2 FNYEAQ (reference sequence). The CDR3 loop spans 15 amino acids. The CDR3 loop is CASSFTAGATDTQYF. The CDR3 DNA follows: TGTGCTAGCAGCTTTACAGCGGGAGCCACAGATACGCAGTATTTT.

At least ten counts were recorded for this clonotype. The chain is built from TRBV7-6 and TRBJ2-3; a weak D match, TRBD1 (7 bases). This CDR3 spans 16 amino acids. Germline lookup yields CDR1 SGHVS and CDR2 FNYEAQ. V lost 5 bases and J lost 2, with 17 bases in between. The DNA of the CDR3 is TGTGCCAGCAGCCCCTTAGGGGGCGGGACCACAGATACGCAGTATTTT. Protein sequence: CASSPLGGGTTDTQYF.